These T cell receptor beta chains were read from a single sample in a study of blood T cell repertoires in COVID-19. Here immunoSEQ multiplex PCR was the method, and the copy in TCRdb shows in-frame clones only, minus some. The sample records 60,000 to 85,000 clones, more than 80% being singletons. The sequencing input was peripheral blood. Every receptor here comes from a woman aged 55-69 years with acute or convalescent COVID-19. Both conserved end residues are part of each CDR3. The D gene is left open where the match is weak. Some rows have no size entry. The others give once, few or many, or a class for an expanded clone.

TRBD1	-	TRBV11-2	TRBJ2-1	TGTGCCAGCAGCGCCCGGGGACAGGGAAGCATCTATGAGCAGTTCTTC	CASSARGQGSIYEQFF
TRBD2	-	TRBV7-2	TRBJ2-3	TGTGCCAGCAGCTTGTTAGCGGGGGGAATCACAGATACGCAGTATTTT	CASSLLAGGITDTQYF
-	-	TRBV18	TRBJ1-4	TGTGCCAGCTCACCAATTTCGACAGACGCAACTAATGAAAAACTGTTTTTT	CASSPISTDATNEKLFF
TRBD1	-	TRBV18	TRBJ1-1	TGTGCCAGCTCACTGGACAGGGAGGGAGAAGCTTTCTTT	CASSLDREGEAFF
TRBD2	once	TRBV24-1	TRBJ2-3	TGTGCCACCAGTGTAGGGACTAGCGGCACAGATACGCAGTATTTT	CATSVGTSGTDTQYF
-	-	TRBV5-1	TRBJ1-4	TGCGCCAGCAGCTTTGCAGGGGCCAATGAAAAACTGTTTTTT	CASSFAGANEKLFF
TRBD2	-	TRBV3-1/TRBV3-2	TRBJ2-1	TGTGCCAGCAGCCAAGACACTAGCGGGGGCTACAATGAGCAGTTCTTC	CASSQDTSGGYNEQFF
-	once	TRBV5-1	TRBJ2-5	TGCGCCAGCGGAAGATGGACAGTTCAAGAGACCCAGTACTTC	CASGRWTVQETQYF
-	-	TRBV5-1	TRBJ1-1	TGCGCCAGCAATTCTGGGGAGAGCCGAGCTTTCTTT	CASNSGESRAFF
-	-	TRBV6-1	TRBJ2-2	TGTGCCAGCAGTGAAGCTTATGGAGGGAACACCGGGGAGCTGTTTTTT	CASSEAYGGNTGELFF
TRBD1	-	TRBV7-8	TRBJ2-3	TGTGCCAGCAGCTTACCAACAGGGGGCGGGGATACGCAGTATTTT	CASSLPTGGGDTQYF
TRBD1	-	TRBV29-1	TRBJ2-7	TGCAGCGTTTCACCGGGACAGGGTACCTACGAGCAGTACTTC	CSVSPGQGTYEQYF
-	-	TRBV19	TRBJ1-1	TGTGCCAGTAGTATAGGGTTGAGCACTGAAGCTTTCTTT	CASSIGLSTEAFF
-	-	TRBV4-3	TRBJ2-1	TGCGCCAGCAGCCAAGATTTAATGGGGGGTCGGTACAATGAGCAGTTCTTC	CASSQDLMGGRYNEQFF
TRBD2	-	TRBV9	TRBJ2-3	TGTGCCAGCAGCGTACCAAAGGAGACTAGCGGGGTTACAGATACGCAGTATTTT	CASSVPKETSGVTDTQYF
TRBD1	-	TRBV29-1	TRBJ2-1	TGCAGCGTATCCTCGACAGGGAATGAGCAGTTCTTC	CSVSSTGNEQFF
-	few	TRBV6-5	TRBJ1-1	TGTGCCAGCAGGCGGGGGGAGAACACTGAAGCTTTCTTT	CASRRGENTEAFF
TRBD2	-	TRBV7-2	TRBJ2-5	TGTGCCAGCAGCTTCACTAGCGGGGAGATAGAGACCCAGTACTTC	CASSFTSGEIETQYF
TRBD1	-	TRBV10-3	TRBJ1-6	TGTGCCATCAGTGGGACAGGGAAGGGGTCACCCCTCCACTTT	CAISGTGKGSPLHF
TRBD1	few	TRBV7-8	TRBJ1-4	TGTGCCAGCAGCTTAACGACAGGGTGGAATGAAAAACTGTTTTTT	CASSLTTGWNEKLFF
TRBD1	-	TRBV3-1/TRBV3-2	TRBJ1-6	TGTGCCAGCAGCCAGGGGGACAGGGATAATTCACCCCTCCACTTT	CASSQGDRDNSPLHF
TRBD1	few	TRBV6-5	TRBJ1-5	TGTGCCAGCAGAAACACCGGGACAGGGGTTCAGCCCCAGCATTTT	CASRNTGTGVQPQHF